Detailed here is one T cell receptor beta chain. The antigen is unknown. This entry comes from a study of graft-versus-host responses after intestinal transplantation. The study, taken as a whole, reports: Among recipient marrow samples, GvH clones were found; some appeared first in ileum or blood.

TCRdb's copy holds only in-frame clones and misses some; the assay was immunoSEQ multiplex PCR. The sample yields about 39,000 clones, 80% to 95% seen once. The V gene lost 3 bases and the J gene lost 5 bases, with 14 bases spanning the gap. Germline V gene sequence: CDR1 LNHDA, CDR2 SQIVND (reference sequence). The CDR3 consists of 14 residues. This sequence was found in a human patient who received an intestinal transplant, so some T cells may come from the graft donor. The chain carries TRBV19 and TRBJ2-7; D is perhaps TRBD1 or TRBD2 (5 bases each). The sample in question was PBMCs, obtained 734 days after intestinal transplantation. The CDR3: CASSISPGADEQYF. CDR3 coding DNA: TGTGCCAGTAGTATTTCTCCCGGGGCCGACGAGCAGTACTTC.